The rows below give T cell receptor beta chains drawn from one sample of a study of Graves' ophthalmopathy and Graves' hyperthyroidism. TCRdb analysed the multiplex PCR reads with MiXCR anew, one entry per CDR3 protein. The sample holds hundreds of thousands of distinct CDR3 sequences; about a fifth are singletons and the top ten take about 6.6%. Sequenced input: peripheral blood. The origin of the receptors is a woman aged 18-35 years with stable Graves' hyperthyroidism. Some clones in this sample may be carry-over from other donors' samples. Both conserved end residues are part of each CDR3. A D gene is named only where the DNA matches it firmly. Size values are once, few and many counts, or a class for expanded clones, and some rows have none.

clone_size	v_call	d_call	j_call	cdr3_aa	cdr3_nt
NA	TRBV5-8	NA	TRBJ2-7	CASSVARGMSYEQYF	TGTGCCAGCAGCGTGGCCAGGGGTATGTCCTACGAGCAGTACTTC
NA	TRBV2	NA	TRBJ1-5	CASSAGTNVDQPQHF	TGTGCCAGCAGCGCTGGGACAAACGTAGACCAGCCCCAGCATTTT
NA	TRBV2	TRBD1	TRBJ2-7	CAGLPGQESYEQYF	TGTGCCGGCCTTCCGGGACAGGAGTCCTACGAGCAGTACTTC
many	TRBV12-3/TRBV12-4	NA	TRBJ2-7	CASSPAYFQSYEQYF	TGTGCCAGCAGTCCCGCCTACTTTCAATCCTACGAGCAGTACTTC
many	TRBV12-3/TRBV12-4	NA	TRBJ1-2	CASSFSGGRDGYTF	TGTGCCAGCAGTTTTTCGGGGGGACGCGACGGCTACACCTTC
NA	TRBV6-1	NA	TRBJ1-2	CASSAGQRYTF	TGTGCCAGCAGTGCCGGACAGCGCTACACCTTC
NA	TRBV3-1	NA	TRBJ2-5	CASSQDLGRQETQYF	TGTGCCAGCAGCCAAGATCTAGGCCGCCAAGAGACCCAGTACTTC
many	TRBV25-1	TRBD1	TRBJ1-1	CASSELGQGEAFF	TGTGCCAGCAGTGAATTAGGACAGGGTGAAGCTTTCTTT
many	TRBV30	NA	TRBJ1-1	CARTREWHTEAFF	TGTGCTCGGACAAGGGAATGGCACACTGAAGCTTTCTTT
many	TRBV5-1	TRBD2	TRBJ2-7	CASSLAGLIYEQYF	TGCGCCAGCAGCTTAGCGGGATTAATTTACGAGCAGTACTTC
few	TRBV3-1	TRBD1	TRBJ1-2	CASGSLGDRGANYGYTF	TGTGCCAGCGGTTCGTTAGGGGACAGGGGAGCTAACTATGGCTACACCTTC
NA	TRBV2	NA	TRBJ2-7	CASKGPIRELYEQYF	TGTGCCAGCAAGGGGCCGATCCGAGAATTATACGAGCAGTACTTC
NA	TRBV30	NA	TRBJ2-7	CAWSRGGILYEQYF	TGTGCCTGGAGCCGTGGAGGGATCCTCTACGAGCAGTACTTC
many	TRBV6-5	TRBD2	TRBJ2-7	CASSYFPGRETYEQYF	TGTGCCAGCAGTTACTTTCCTGGGCGGGAGACCTACGAGCAGTACTTC
many	TRBV24-1	TRBD1	TRBJ1-2	CATSEDRWDGYTF	TGTGCCACCAGTGAGGACAGGTGGGACGGCTACACCTTC
NA	TRBV5-1	NA	TRBJ2-5	CASSLFPGGIQETQYF	TGCGCCAGCAGCTTGTTTCCAGGGGGGATTCAAGAGACCCAGTACTTC
NA	TRBV12-5	NA	TRBJ2-5	CASGLGPSPETQYF	TGTGCTAGTGGTTTGGGGCCGAGCCCAGAGACCCAGTACTTC
NA	TRBV28	NA	TRBJ1-6	CASSYPDHNSPLHF	TGTGCCAGCAGTTACCCGGATCATAATTCACCCCTCCACTTT
NA	TRBV18	TRBD1	TRBJ2-5	CASSPPDRDETQYF	TGTGCCAGCTCACCACCGGACAGGGATGAGACCCAGTACTTC
NA	TRBV12-3/TRBV12-4	TRBD1	TRBJ1-1	CASSLPAGGYTEAFF	TGTGCCAGCAGTTTGCCGGCAGGGGGCTACACTGAAGCTTTCTTT
many	TRBV7-8	TRBD2	TRBJ2-5	CASSSTSGVRYF	TGTGCCAGCAGCTCGACTAGCGGGGTTAGGTACTTC
NA	TRBV28	NA	TRBJ2-6	CATETFGANVLTF	TGTGCCACCGAGACTTTTGGGGCCAACGTCCTGACTTTC
many	TRBV18	NA	TRBJ1-6	CASSYLVGDLLHF	TGTGCCAGCTCTTACCTTGTGGGGGATCTCCTCCACTTT
few	TRBV3-1	TRBD1	TRBJ2-7	CASSPPPGTGLYEQYF	TGTGCCAGCAGCCCACCCCCCGGGACAGGCCTCTACGAGCAGTACTTC
many	TRBV7-9	NA	TRBJ1-6	CASSSEVSPLHF	TGTGCCAGCAGCTCGGAGGTTTCACCCCTCCACTTT
NA	TRBV2	NA	TRBJ1-5	CASTTGGGTQPQHF	TGTGCCAGCACTACCGGAGGGGGAACTCAGCCCCAGCATTTT
many	TRBV5-1	NA	TRBJ1-1	CASSPVQGSAEAFF	TGCGCCAGCAGCCCCGTACAGGGTAGCGCTGAAGCTTTCTTT
few	TRBV10-3	TRBD2	TRBJ2-5	CAISEVWASGRVGETQYF	TGTGCCATCAGTGAGGTCTGGGCTAGCGGGAGAGTCGGGGAGACCCAGTACTTC
many	TRBV7-2	NA	TRBJ1-1	CASTTKSNTEAFF	TGTGCCAGCACCACGAAGTCGAACACTGAAGCTTTCTTT
many	TRBV10-1	NA	TRBJ2-5	CASSEYTKETQYF	TGCGCCAGCAGTGAGTACACCAAAGAGACCCAGTACTTC
many	TRBV20-1	TRBD1	TRBJ1-5	CSASPGTGLSQPQHF	TGCAGTGCTAGTCCCGGGACAGGGTTGAGTCAGCCCCAGCATTTT
NA	TRBV18	NA	TRBJ2-5	CASSPPYGQNQETQYF	TGTGCCAGCTCACCACCATACGGACAGAACCAAGAGACCCAGTACTTC
many	TRBV12-3/TRBV12-4	TRBD1	TRBJ2-6	CASSPGGSGANVLTF	TGTGCCAGCAGTCCAGGGGGCTCTGGGGCCAACGTCCTGACTTTC
many	TRBV2	TRBD1	TRBJ1-5	CASSRDSGQPQHF	TGTGCCAGCAGTAGGGACAGCGGACAGCCCCAGCATTTT
many	TRBV6-1	NA	TRBJ2-6	CASRDYNSGANVLTF	TGTGCCAGCAGGGACTACAACTCTGGGGCCAACGTCCTGACTTTC
NA	TRBV7-6	TRBD1	TRBJ1-5	CASSSGVTGQKDQPQHF	TGTGCCAGCAGCTCGGGGGTCACGGGACAGAAGGATCAGCCCCAGCATTTT
NA	TRBV12-3/TRBV12-4	TRBD1	TRBJ1-3	CASSSPGTARGNTIYF	TGTGCCAGCAGCTCACCCGGGACAGCGCGCGGTAACACCATATATTTT
many	TRBV6-1	NA	TRBJ2-7	CASGIRDYEQYF	TGTGCCAGCGGAATCAGGGACTACGAGCAGTACTTC
once	TRBV6-1	NA	TRBJ1-5	CASSPVGPSNQPQHF	TGTGCCAGCAGCCCCGTGGGGCCTAGCAATCAGCCCCAGCATTTT
few	TRBV6-1	NA	TRBJ1-1	CASSEPYRVNTEAFF	TGTGCCAGCAGTGAACCTTACAGAGTGAACACTGAAGCTTTCTTT
few	TRBV28	NA	TRBJ1-5	CASRTNSGGGNQPQHF	TGTGCCAGCAGGACTAACAGCGGCGGGGGCAATCAGCCCCAGCATTTT
NA	TRBV6-1	NA	TRBJ1-5	CASSGPNQPQHF	TGTGCCAGCAGTGGACCCAATCAGCCCCAGCATTTT
many	TRBV6-1	NA	TRBJ1-6	CASSSQGSPLHF	TGTGCCAGCAGTTCTCAGGGTTCACCCCTCCACTTT
many	TRBV7-2	TRBD2	TRBJ2-4	CASSLAREGYIQYF	TGTGCCAGCAGCTTAGCTCGGGAGGGGTACATTCAGTACTTC
few	TRBV30	NA	TRBJ2-7	CAWSVLGRGYEQYF	TGTGCCTGGAGTGTACTAGGGCGCGGGTACGAGCAGTACTTC
many	TRBV6-2/TRBV6-3	NA	TRBJ1-2	CASSYSRDSYGYTF	TGTGCCAGCAGTTACTCACGGGATAGCTATGGCTACACCTTC
many	TRBV12-3/TRBV12-4	TRBD1	TRBJ2-2	CASRTEDRENTGELFF	TGTGCCAGCCGGACCGAGGACAGGGAGAACACCGGGGAGCTGTTTTTT
many	TRBV27	NA	TRBJ1-2	CASSLSSGYDGYTF	TGTGCCAGCAGTTTATCGTCAGGGTACGATGGCTACACCTTC
few	TRBV27	NA	TRBJ2-6	CASSLSAGLGANVLTF	TGTGCCAGCAGTTTATCGGCCGGGCTTGGGGCCAACGTCCTGACTTTC
many	TRBV6-5	NA	TRBJ1-3	CASSMRTGNTIYF	TGTGCCAGCAGTATGCGAACTGGAAACACCATATATTTT
few	TRBV3-1	NA	TRBJ2-7	CASSQDPGAYEQYF	TGTGCCAGCAGCCAAGACCCGGGGGCCTACGAGCAGTACTTC
many	TRBV20-1	NA	TRBJ2-3	CSGRADTQYF	TGCAGTGGAAGGGCAGATACGCAGTATTTT
many	TRBV5-1	NA	TRBJ1-1	CASSPATGDTLNTEAFF	TGCGCCAGCAGCCCTGCGACAGGAGATACCCTGAACACTGAAGCTTTCTTT